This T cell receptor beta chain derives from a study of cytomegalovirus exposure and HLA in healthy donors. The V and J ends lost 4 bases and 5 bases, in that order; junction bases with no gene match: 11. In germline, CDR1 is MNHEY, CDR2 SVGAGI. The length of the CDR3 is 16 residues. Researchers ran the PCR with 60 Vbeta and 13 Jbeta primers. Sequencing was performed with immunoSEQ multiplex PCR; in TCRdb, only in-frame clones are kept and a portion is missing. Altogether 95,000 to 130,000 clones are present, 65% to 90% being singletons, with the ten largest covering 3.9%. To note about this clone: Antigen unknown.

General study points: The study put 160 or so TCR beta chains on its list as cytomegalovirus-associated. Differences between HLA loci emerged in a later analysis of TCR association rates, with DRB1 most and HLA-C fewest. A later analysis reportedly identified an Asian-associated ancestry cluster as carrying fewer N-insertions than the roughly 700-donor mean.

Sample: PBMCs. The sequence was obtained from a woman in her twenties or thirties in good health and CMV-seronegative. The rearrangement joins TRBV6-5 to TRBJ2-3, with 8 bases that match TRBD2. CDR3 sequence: CASSSRRAGGGDTQYF. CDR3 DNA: TGTGCCAGCAGTTCCCGGCGGGCGGGAGGAGGAGATACGCAGTATTTT.